This passage covers 10 T cell receptor beta chains from one sample sequenced in a study of OX40 agonist ivuxolimab in advanced cancers. Clones were sequenced by immunoSEQ multiplex PCR, and TCRdb holds only the in-frame ones, with some missing. The table has about 85,000 clones, 65% to 90% seen once. The starting material was CD4+ or CD8+ T cells sorted from blood, obtained in a trial of the OX40 agonist ivuxolimab. The receptor source for this set is an adult with an advanced solid tumor such as melanoma, head and neck, liver or kidney cancer.

The chain couples TRBV6-5 to TRBJ1-2; tentative D call: TRBD1 (5 bases). This CDR3 is built from 12 residues. Trimming stripped 4 bases from V and 7 bases from J, with 10 bases between. Germline assignment: CDR1 MNHEY and CDR2 SVGAGI. CDR3 amino acids: CASSSGLGGYTF. The CDR3 region has the DNA TGTGCCAGCAGTTCAGGGTTGGGTGGCTACACCTTC.

The rearrangement joins TRBV5-1 to TRBJ1-4, with D maybe TRBD1 (5 bases). Deletions cut 5 bases from V and 9 bases from J, with 20 bases between. CDR3 length: 15 amino acids. Germline assignment: CDR1 SGHRS and CDR2 YFSETQ. CDR3 region: CASRGEGSRLKKLFF. CDR3 DNA: TGCGCCAGCAGAGGGGAGGGTAGTCGGTTGAAAAAACTGTTTTTT.

The chain combines TRBV19 with TRBJ1-5, with TRBD1 identical over 8 bases. Germline lookup yields CDR1 LNHDA and CDR2 SQIVND (reference sequence). The CDR3 runs 15 residues. The J segment lost 0 bases and the V segment lost 10 bases, leaving 8 bases of the junction unmatched. The CDR3 loop is CATDRGVYSNQPQHF. CDR3 DNA sequence: TGTGCCACCGACAGGGGTGTTTATAGCAATCAGCCCCAGCATTTT.

The chain recombines TRBV5-1 with TRBJ2-5; D is perhaps TRBD1 or TRBD2 (5 bases each). V lost 2 bases and J 5 bases, leaving 19 bases between the germline ends. This CDR3 has 16 amino acids. The germline V gene has CDR1 SGHRS and CDR2 YFSETQ. CDR3 DNA sequence: TGCGCCAGCAGCTTAGGGGTGGACACGGGGACGGAGACCCAGTACTTC. Translated: CASSLGVDTGTETQYF. Combining the CDR3 with reference TRBV5-1 and TRBJ2-5 gives the whole variable domain KAGVTQTPRYLIKTRGQQVTLSCSPISGHRSVSWYQQTPGQGLQFLFEYFSETQRNKGNFPGRFSGRQFSNSRSEMNVSTLELGDSALYLCASSLGVDTGTETQYFGPGTRLLVL.

The chain couples TRBV4-2 to TRBJ2-5; the match to TRBD2 covers 14 bases. CDR3 length: 18 residues. Germline V gene lookup returns CDR1 LGHNA and CDR2 YNFKEQ. After removal of 1 base from V and 4 bases from J, the junction contained 8 bases not matched to a gene. The CDR3 region is CASSQGLAGGLSPETQYF. CDR3 nucleotides: TGTGCCAGCAGCCAAGGACTAGCGGGGGGGCTATCCCCAGAGACCCAGTACTTC.

The rearrangement links TRBV5-4 to TRBJ1-6, with D possibly matching TRBD1 (5 bases). CDR1 and CDR2 (germline): SGHNT, YYREEE (reference sequence). The CDR3 contains 20 residues. The germline V and J ends were trimmed by 1 base and 1 base, with 21 bases remaining between them. CDR3 sequence (DNA): TGTGCCAGCAGCTTGAGGGGCGGCGGGATGCAGGGTTCCTATAATTCACCCCTCCACTTT. Translating it yields CASSLRGGGMQGSYNSPLHF.

The CDR3 sequence: CASRQGTNYGYTF. In DNA form, the CDR3 reads TGTGCCAGCAGACAGGGGACGAACTATGGCTACACCTTC. The chain couples TRBV6-5 to TRBJ1-2, with 7 bases lining up with TRBD1. This CDR3 region has 13 residues. Germline loops: CDR1 MNHEY, CDR2 SVGAGI. V gave up 6 bases and J gave up 2 bases; unmatched junction bases: 3.

The chain recombines TRBV15 with TRBJ2-2; D gene unclear. The germline CDR1 and CDR2 sequences are LNHNV and YYDKDF (reference sequence). V was clipped by 0 bases and J by 4 bases, with 15 bases between them. This CDR3 is 17 amino acids long. CDR3 in amino acids: CATSRDPPGRSTGELFF. The CDR3 DNA is TGTGCCACCAGCAGAGATCCCCCAGGTCGTAGCACCGGGGAGCTGTTTTTT.

V usage is TRBV7-9 and J usage is TRBJ1-1, with D possibly TRBD1 on 5 matching bases. There are 14 residues in the CDR3. CDR1 is SEHNR, CDR2 FQNEAQ, per germline (reference sequence). V was pared by 2 bases and J by 2 bases, with 9 bases between. CDR3 residues: CASSLRQGNTEAFF. In DNA, the CDR3 is TGTGCCAGCAGCTTACGGCAGGGCAACACTGAAGCTTTCTTT.

The genes are TRBV14 and TRBJ2-1, with 10 bases matching TRBD1. CDR1 and CDR2 (germline): SGHDN, FVKESK. Trimming removed 3 bases from V and 4 bases from J; junction bases left unmatched: 12. This CDR3 spans 18 amino acids. The CDR3 bases are TGTGCCAGCAGCCACGCACCCCGGACAGGGGGAGTTTACAATGAGCAGTTCTTC. Its translation is CASSHAPRTGGVYNEQFF.